These T cell receptor beta chains were read from a single sample in a study of control samples from healthy donors and cancer patients. Sequencing used immunoSEQ multiplex PCR; TCRdb keeps in-frame clones, though not all of them. The sample yields around 75,000 clones, over 75% seen once. Sequenced: blood. These receptors originate from a man between 50 and 59 years old in good health. Each CDR3 is given with its conserved first and last residue. The D gene is left open where the match is weak. Clone size appears in some rows only: once, few, many, or a class for an expanded clone.

v_call	d_call	j_call	clone_size	cdr3_aa	cdr3_nt
TRBV5-1	NA	TRBJ1-2	NA	CASSGREDGYTF	TGCGCCAGCAGCGGAAGGGAGGATGGCTACACCTTC
TRBV2	NA	TRBJ2-7	few	CASSATARGEQYF	TGTGCCAGCAGTGCTACTGCTCGTGGGGAGCAGTACTTC
TRBV11-1	NA	TRBJ2-3	NA	CASSLRLQAGDTQYF	TGTGCCAGCAGCTTAAGGCTTCAAGCGGGAGATACGCAGTATTTT
TRBV28	TRBD1	TRBJ1-6	once	CASSSTGGTGRPLHF	TGTGCCAGCAGTTCCACTGGCGGGACAGGGAGACCCCTCCACTTT
TRBV29-1	TRBD1	TRBJ1-5	once	CSVSSGQGDQPQHF	TGCAGCGTTTCTTCTGGACAGGGGGATCAGCCCCAGCATTTT
TRBV15	TRBD1	TRBJ2-7	NA	CATGGQGAAEQYF	TGTGCCACCGGCGGACAGGGGGCTGCCGAGCAGTACTTC
TRBV3-1/TRBV3-2	NA	TRBJ1-1	NA	CASSQGGRGDTEAFF	TGTGCCAGCAGCCAGGGCGGAAGGGGAGACACTGAAGCTTTCTTT
TRBV13	NA	TRBJ1-5	NA	CASSSHSSGGQPQHF	TGTGCCAGCAGCTCTCATTCATCCGGCGGTCAGCCCCAGCATTTT
TRBV7-2	TRBD1	TRBJ1-2	NA	CASSLLGQGGHGYTF	TGTGCCAGCAGCTTATTGGGTCAGGGGGGCCACGGCTACACCTTC
TRBV9	NA	TRBJ1-1	NA	CASSVGRARGLHLNTEAFF	TGTGCCAGCAGCGTAGGGCGGGCGCGGGGGCTACACTTAAACACTGAAGCTTTCTTT